This entry describes one TCR beta chain. Germline-derived CDR1 and CDR2 are WNHNN and SYGVQD (reference sequence). CDR3 length equals 13 residues. The V segment lost 4 bases and the J segment 9 bases; nucleotides outside the gene matches: 8. Profiled with immunoSEQ multiplex PCR; TCRdb holds only in-frame clones, not every one. Of roughly 250,000 clones listed, 75% to 85% are singletons. This record belongs to a study of blood T cell repertoires in COVID-19. Across the whole study: From T cells, B-cell-depleted T cells, or PBMCs came the material, which was cDNA or gDNA.

This TCR came from a woman aged 55-69 years with active or convalescent COVID-19. This chain links TRBV10-1 with TRBJ2-7, with 8 bases lining up with TRBD2. Sequenced material: peripheral blood. The DNA for the CDR3 is TGCGCCAGCAGTGGGCCGGGACTAGTTCCGCAGTACTTC. Translation gives CASSGPGLVPQYF.